Listed here is a single T cell receptor beta chain. The data originate from a study of CD8 T cells in Susac syndrome. With random hexamers, reverse transcription was performed on 0.5 to 1 ug of RNA. TCR beta CDR3 was amplified by immunoSEQ covering 54 Vbeta and 13 Jbeta. TCRdb processed the immunoSEQ multiplex PCR reads anew with MiXCR; each CDR3 protein has one entry. Here the sample spans some 100,000 distinct CDR3 sequences, over 90% being singletons. CDR1 SNHLY and CDR2 FYNNEI come from the germline V gene. The ends were cut back, 5 bases at V and 4 bases at J, with 17 bases in the middle. This CDR3 is built from 15 residues.

The chain uses TRBV2 and TRBJ1-1; no reliable D call. The TCR was taken from a human donor in good health. Sequenced input: CD4+ T cells from PBMCs. For the CDR3, the DNA is TGTGCCAGCAGTAGTCGAACGGACGGCCTCACTGAAGCTTTCTTT. Protein: CASSSRTDGLTEAFF.